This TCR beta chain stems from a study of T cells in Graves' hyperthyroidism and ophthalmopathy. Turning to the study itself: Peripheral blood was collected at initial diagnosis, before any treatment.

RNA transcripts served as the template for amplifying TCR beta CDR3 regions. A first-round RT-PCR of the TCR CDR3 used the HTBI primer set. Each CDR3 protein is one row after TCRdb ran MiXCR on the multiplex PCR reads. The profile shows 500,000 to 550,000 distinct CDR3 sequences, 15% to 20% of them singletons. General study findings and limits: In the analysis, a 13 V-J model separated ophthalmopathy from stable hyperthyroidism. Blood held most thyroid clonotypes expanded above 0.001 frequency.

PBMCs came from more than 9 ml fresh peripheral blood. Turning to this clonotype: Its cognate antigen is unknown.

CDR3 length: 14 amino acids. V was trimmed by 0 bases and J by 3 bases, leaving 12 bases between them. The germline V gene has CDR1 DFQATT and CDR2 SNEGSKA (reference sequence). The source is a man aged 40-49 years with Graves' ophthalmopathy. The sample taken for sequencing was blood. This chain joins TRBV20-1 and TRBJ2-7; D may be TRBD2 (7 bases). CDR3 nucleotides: TGCAGTGCTAGAGATAGGGGGGGTTTCTACGAGCAGTACTTC. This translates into CSARDRGGFYEQYF.